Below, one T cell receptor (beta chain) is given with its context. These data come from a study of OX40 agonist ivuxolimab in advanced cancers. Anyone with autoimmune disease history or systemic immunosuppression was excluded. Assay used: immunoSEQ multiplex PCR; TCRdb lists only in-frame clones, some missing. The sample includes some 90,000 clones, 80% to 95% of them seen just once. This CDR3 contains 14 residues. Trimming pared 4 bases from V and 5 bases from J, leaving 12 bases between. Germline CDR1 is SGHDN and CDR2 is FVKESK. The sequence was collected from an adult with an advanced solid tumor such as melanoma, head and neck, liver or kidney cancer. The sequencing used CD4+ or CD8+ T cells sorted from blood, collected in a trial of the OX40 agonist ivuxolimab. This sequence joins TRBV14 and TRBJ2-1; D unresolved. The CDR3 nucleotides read TGTGCCAGCAGCCTGAAACGACGAAACAATGAGCAGTTCTTC. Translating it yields CASSLKRRNNEQFF.